This is a list of T cell receptor beta chains from one sample in a study of blood T cell repertoires in COVID-19. Produced via immunoSEQ multiplex PCR; TCRdb's table is partial and in-frame only. The profile shows about 13,000 clones, around 74% of them singletons. The specimen was peripheral blood. These receptors were obtained from an elderly woman with acute or convalescent COVID-19. Both conserved end residues are part of each CDR3. Each record gives: J gene, V gene, clone size, CDR3 protein. Only some rows state a clone size, as once, few, many or a class for expanded clones.

>TRBJ2-7|TRBV5-1|NA
CASRRVAGGLSYEQYF
>TRBJ1-2|TRBV9|NA
CASSVASGAGGYTF
>TRBJ1-1|TRBV7-3|medium-sized
CASSPERAVGEAFF
>TRBJ1-2|TRBV3-1/TRBV3-2|NA
CASSPRDFYGYTF
>TRBJ2-7|TRBV2|NA
CASSEDPGQGYEQYF
>TRBJ2-5|TRBV5-1|NA
CASSSTGVGETQYF
>TRBJ1-2|TRBV12-3/TRBV12-4|NA
CASSPDRSYGYTF
>TRBJ1-1|TRBV28|NA
CASGSGDRITEAFF
>TRBJ2-3|TRBV14|few
CASKTRQGSDTQYF
>TRBJ2-1|TRBV3-1/TRBV3-2|once
CASSQESLAGSYNEQFF
>TRBJ2-2|TRBV6-5|few
CASSPDRNTGELFF
>TRBJ1-1|TRBV6-1|NA
CASSESQGFSLTEAFF
>TRBJ1-6|TRBV7-3|NA
CASSEQSGTGVSPLHF
>TRBJ2-2|TRBV28|NA
CASSRDLAANTGELFF
>TRBJ1-2|TRBV7-2|NA
CASTRGGTENYGYTF
>TRBJ2-7|TRBV4-1|many
CASSQRELISGGDEQYF
>TRBJ2-7|TRBV20-1|NA
CSAGGDNEQYF
>TRBJ2-7|TRBV27|NA
CASSRQGGNEQYF
>TRBJ1-2|TRBV2|NA
CASSEAWGGHGYTF
>TRBJ1-5|TRBV4-3|NA
CASSQDLWRPQHF
>TRBJ1-1|TRBV30|NA
CAWSDEGQGITEAFF
>TRBJ2-1|TRBV7-9|few
CASSLDRAGGRFF
>TRBJ2-1|TRBV5-1|NA
CASSVLAGDYEQFF
>TRBJ2-3|TRBV10-3|NA
CAIRGGTTGRPDTQYF
>TRBJ1-5|TRBV4-2|NA
CASSQEVRVDQPQHF
>TRBJ1-2|TRBV29-1|NA
CSVGGVGYGYTF
>TRBJ1-1|TRBV6-4|NA
CASSPRTDTEAFF
>TRBJ1-1|TRBV27|NA
CASTQRQGRDEAFF
>TRBJ2-7|TRBV6-5|NA
CASRSGTGSYEQYF
>TRBJ2-1|TRBV6-2/TRBV6-3|NA
CASSPSNEQFF
>TRBJ2-2|TRBV6-5|NA
CASSPLGGLELFF
>TRBJ1-1|TRBV3-1/TRBV3-2|NA
CASSRAGFEAFF
>TRBJ2-7|TRBV5-1|NA
CASSLGGQGPNYEQYF
>TRBJ2-5|TRBV6-1|NA
CASSKGHSLGQETQYF
>TRBJ1-2|TRBV9|NA
CASSPSGYYGYTF
>TRBJ1-1|TRBV7-3|NA
CASSPTTGSGTKAFF